This T cell receptor (beta chain) derives from a study of Ad26.COV2.S vaccination and SARS-CoV-2 variants. Treatment of the sample: 15 to 20 received Ad26.COV2.S at low or high dose, single or two shots; roughly 5 received placebo; per-sample allocation not given. Samples came from day 63 after the first vaccine or placebo injection. Clones were read by immunoSEQ multiplex PCR, and TCRdb kept only the in-frame ones, dropping some. The profile shows around 300,000 clones, around 88% of them singletons. The CDR3 is made up of 15 amino acids. V was pared by 1 base and J by 3 bases, with 12 bases between. The germline gives CDR1 KGHSH, CDR2 LQKENI.

J is TRBJ1-2 and V is TRBV18; perhaps TRBD1 as D (6 bases). The sequencing used peripheral blood, collected in a trial of Ad26.COV2.S vaccine versus placebo. The clonotype originates from a person between 18 and 65 years old who received the Ad26.COV2.S COVID-19 vaccine or a placebo. The DNA for the CDR3 is TGTGCCAGCTCACCACTGGCAGGGGCCGACTATGGCTACACCTTC. Protein: CASSPLAGADYGYTF.